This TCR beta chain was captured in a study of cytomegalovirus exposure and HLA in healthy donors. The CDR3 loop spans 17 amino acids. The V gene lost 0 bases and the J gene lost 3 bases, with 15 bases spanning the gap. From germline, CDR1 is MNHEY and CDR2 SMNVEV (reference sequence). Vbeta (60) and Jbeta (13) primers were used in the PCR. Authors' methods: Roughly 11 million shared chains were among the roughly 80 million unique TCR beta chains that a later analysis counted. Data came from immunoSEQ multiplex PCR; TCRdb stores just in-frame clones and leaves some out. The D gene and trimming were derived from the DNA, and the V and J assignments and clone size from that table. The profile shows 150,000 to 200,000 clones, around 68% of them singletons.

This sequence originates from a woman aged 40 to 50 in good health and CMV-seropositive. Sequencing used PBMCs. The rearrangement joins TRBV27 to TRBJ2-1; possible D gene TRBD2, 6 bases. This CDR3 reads CASSLSAAGRIYNEQFF. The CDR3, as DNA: TGTGCCAGCAGTTTATCTGCCGCTGGGAGGATCTACAATGAGCAGTTCTTC.